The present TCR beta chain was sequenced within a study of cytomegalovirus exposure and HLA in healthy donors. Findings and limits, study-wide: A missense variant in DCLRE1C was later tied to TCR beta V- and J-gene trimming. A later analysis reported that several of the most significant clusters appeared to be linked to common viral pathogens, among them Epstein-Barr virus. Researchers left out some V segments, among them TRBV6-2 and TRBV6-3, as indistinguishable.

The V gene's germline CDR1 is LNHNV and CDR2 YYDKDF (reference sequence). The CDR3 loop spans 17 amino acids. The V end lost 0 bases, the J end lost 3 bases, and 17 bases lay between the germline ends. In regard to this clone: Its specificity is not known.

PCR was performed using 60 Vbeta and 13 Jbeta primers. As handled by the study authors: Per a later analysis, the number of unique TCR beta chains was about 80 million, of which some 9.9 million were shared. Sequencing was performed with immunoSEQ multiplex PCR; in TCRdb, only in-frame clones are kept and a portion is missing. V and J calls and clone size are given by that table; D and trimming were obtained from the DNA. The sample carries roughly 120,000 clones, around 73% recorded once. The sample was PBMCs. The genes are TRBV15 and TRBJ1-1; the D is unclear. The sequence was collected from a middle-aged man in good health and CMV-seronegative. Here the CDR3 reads CATSRDQVGREYTEAFF. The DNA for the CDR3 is TGTGCCACCAGCAGAGATCAGGTGGGGAGGGAATACACTGAAGCTTTCTTT.